This section outlines one T cell receptor (beta chain) sequence together with its context. Its matching antigen is unknown. This CDR3 has 16 residues. Germline V gene sequence: CDR1 MNHEY, CDR2 SVGAGI. After removal of 1 base from V and 8 bases from J, the junction contained 11 bases not matched to a gene. These data originate in a study of T cell repertoires in cytomegalovirus infection. Study-wide context: Public signatures in TCR beta pointed to CMV infection and matching HLA type.

Study-level findings and limits: Cumulative public TCR beta family frequency identified CMV carriers with the relevant HLA. There were HLA-C-restricted CMV-specific TCR beta clonotypes dominating the ex vivo response.

MiXCR, run by TCRdb on the reads, gives a single entry per CDR3 protein. The table has around 530,000 distinct CDR3 sequences, 26% seen once; the top ten hold roughly an eighth. J is TRBJ1-2 and V is TRBV6-5, with 9 bases that match TRBD1. The sequence derives from a human donor in good health (CMV status not recorded). Some clones in this sample may be carry-over from other donors' samples. The sample consisted of PBMCs. CDR3 nucleotides: TGTGCCAGCAGTTACTTAACGGGACAGGGAATGAGCGGCTACACCTTC. Its translation: CASSYLTGQGMSGYTF.